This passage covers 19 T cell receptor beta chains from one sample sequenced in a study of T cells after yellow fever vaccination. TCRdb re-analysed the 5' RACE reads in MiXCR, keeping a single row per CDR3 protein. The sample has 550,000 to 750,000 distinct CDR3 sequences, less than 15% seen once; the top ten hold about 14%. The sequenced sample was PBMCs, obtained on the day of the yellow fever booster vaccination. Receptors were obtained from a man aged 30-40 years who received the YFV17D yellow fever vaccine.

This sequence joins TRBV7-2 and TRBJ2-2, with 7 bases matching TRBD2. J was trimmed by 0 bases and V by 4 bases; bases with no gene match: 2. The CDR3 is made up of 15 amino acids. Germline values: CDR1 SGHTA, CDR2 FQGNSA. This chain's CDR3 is CASSYAGANTGELFF. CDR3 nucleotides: TGTGCCAGCAGCTATGCGGGGGCGAACACCGGGGAGCTGTTTTTT.

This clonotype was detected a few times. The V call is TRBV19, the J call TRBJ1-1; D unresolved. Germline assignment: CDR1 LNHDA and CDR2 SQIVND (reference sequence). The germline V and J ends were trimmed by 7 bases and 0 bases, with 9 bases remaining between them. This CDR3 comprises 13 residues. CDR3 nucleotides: TGTGCCAGTACCATTGCACTGAACACTGAAGCTTTCTTT. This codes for CASTIALNTEAFF.

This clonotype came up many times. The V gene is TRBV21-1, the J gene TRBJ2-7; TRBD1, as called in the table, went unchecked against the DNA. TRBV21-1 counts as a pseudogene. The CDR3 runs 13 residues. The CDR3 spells CASSRAGSYEQYF. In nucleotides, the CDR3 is TGTGCCAGCAGCAGGGCAGGGTCCTACGAGCAGTACTTC.

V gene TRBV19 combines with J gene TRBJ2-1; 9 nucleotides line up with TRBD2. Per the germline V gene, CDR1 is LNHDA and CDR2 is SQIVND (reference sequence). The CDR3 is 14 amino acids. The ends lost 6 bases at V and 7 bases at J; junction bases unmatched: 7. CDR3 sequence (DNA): TGTGCCAGTAGCCTAGCGGGAATGGGGAATGAGCAGTTCTTC. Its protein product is CASSLAGMGNEQFF.

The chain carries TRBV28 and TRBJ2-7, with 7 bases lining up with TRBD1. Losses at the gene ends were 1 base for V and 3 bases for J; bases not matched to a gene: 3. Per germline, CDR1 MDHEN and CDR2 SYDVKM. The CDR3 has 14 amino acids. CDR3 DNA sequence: TGTGCCAGCAGTTTATTCCGGGACAGCTACGAGCAGTACTTC. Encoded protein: CASSLFRDSYEQYF.

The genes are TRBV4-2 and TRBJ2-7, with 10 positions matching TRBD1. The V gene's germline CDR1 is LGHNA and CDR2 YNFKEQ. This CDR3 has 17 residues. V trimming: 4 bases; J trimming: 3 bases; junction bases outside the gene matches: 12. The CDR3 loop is CASSLQNVGQGGYEQYF. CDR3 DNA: TGTGCCAGCAGCCTTCAGAACGTAGGACAGGGGGGCTACGAGCAGTACTTC.

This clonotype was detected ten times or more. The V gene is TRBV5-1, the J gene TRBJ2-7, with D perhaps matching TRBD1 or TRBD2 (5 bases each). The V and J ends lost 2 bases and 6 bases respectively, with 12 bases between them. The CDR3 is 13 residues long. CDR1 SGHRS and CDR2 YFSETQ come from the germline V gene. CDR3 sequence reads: CASSLGGGAEQYF. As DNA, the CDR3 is TGCGCCAGCAGCTTAGGTGGGGGAGCCGAGCAGTACTTC.

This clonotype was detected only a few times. The CDR3 region is CATSRQPGQLYEQYF. As DNA, the CDR3 is TGTGCCACCAGCAGACAACCGGGACAGCTCTACGAGCAGTACTTC. The chain couples TRBV15 to TRBJ2-7; 7 bases map to TRBD1. Germline CDR1 reads LNHNV; CDR2 reads YYDKDF (reference sequence). The ends lost 2 bases at V and 3 bases at J; junction bases unmatched: 7. This CDR3 is built from 15 residues.

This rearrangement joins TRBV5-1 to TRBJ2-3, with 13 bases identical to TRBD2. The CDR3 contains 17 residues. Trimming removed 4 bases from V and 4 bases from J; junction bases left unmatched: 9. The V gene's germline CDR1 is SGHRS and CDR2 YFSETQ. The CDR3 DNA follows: TGCGCCAGCAGCCCCAGAACTAGCGGGAGGGCCCCAGATACGCAGTATTTT. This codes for CASSPRTSGRAPDTQYF.

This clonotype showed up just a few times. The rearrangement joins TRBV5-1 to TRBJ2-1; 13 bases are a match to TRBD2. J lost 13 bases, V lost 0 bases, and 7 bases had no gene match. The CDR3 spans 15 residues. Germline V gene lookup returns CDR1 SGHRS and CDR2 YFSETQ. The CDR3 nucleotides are TGCGCCAGCAGCTTGGGGACTAGCGGGAGTGGCCTTCAGTTCTTC. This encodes CASSLGTSGSGLQFF. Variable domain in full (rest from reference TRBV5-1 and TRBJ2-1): KAGVTQTPRYLIKTRGQQVTLSCSPISGHRSVSWYQQTPGQGLQFLFEYFSETQRNKGNFPGRFSGRQFSNSRSEMNVSTLELGDSALYLCASSLGTSGSGLQFFGPGTRLTVL.

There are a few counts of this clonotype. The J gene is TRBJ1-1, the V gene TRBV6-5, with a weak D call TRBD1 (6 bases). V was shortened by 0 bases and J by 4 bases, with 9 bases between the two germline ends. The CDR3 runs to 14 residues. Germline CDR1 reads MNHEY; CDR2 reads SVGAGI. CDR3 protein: CASSYSMGATEAFF. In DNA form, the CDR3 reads TGTGCCAGCAGTTACTCGATGGGGGCCACTGAAGCTTTCTTT.

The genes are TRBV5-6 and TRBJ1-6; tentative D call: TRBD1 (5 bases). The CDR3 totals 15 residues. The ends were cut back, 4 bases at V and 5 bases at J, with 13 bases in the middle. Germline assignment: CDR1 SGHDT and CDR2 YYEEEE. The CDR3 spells CASSALGEHNSPLHF. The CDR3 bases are TGTGCCAGCAGCGCCCTAGGGGAGCATAATTCACCCCTCCACTTT. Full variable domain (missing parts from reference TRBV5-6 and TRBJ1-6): DAGVTQSPTHLIKTRGQQVTLRCSPKSGHDTVSWYQQALGQGPQFIFQYYEEEERQRGNFPDRFSGHQFPNYSSELNVNALLLGDSALYLCASSALGEHNSPLHFGNGTRLTVT.

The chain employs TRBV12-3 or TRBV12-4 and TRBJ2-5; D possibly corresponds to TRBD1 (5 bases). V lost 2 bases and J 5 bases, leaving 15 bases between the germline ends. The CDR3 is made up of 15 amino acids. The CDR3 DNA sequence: TGTGCCAGCAGTTTATCAACCGGACAATGGGAGACCCAGTACTTC. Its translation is CASSLSTGQWETQYF.

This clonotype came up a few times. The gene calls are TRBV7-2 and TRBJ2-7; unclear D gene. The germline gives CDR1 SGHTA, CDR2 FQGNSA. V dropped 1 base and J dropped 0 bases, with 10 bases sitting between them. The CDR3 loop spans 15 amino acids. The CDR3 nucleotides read TGTGCCAGCAGCTTAGTAGCCCCAAGCTCCTACGAGCAGTACTTC. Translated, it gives CASSLVAPSSYEQYF.

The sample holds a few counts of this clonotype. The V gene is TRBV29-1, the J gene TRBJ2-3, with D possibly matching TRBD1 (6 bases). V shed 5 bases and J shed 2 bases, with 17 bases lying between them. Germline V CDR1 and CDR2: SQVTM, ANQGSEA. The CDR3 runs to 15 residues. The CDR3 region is CSVLKQGWPTDTQYF. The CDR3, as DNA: TGCAGCGTTTTGAAACAGGGATGGCCCACAGATACGCAGTATTTT.

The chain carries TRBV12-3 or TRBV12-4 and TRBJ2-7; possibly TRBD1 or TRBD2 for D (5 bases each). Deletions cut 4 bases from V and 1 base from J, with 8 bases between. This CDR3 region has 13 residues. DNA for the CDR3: TGTGCCAGCAGTTGGGGGAGATCCTACGAGCAGTACTTC. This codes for CASSWGRSYEQYF.

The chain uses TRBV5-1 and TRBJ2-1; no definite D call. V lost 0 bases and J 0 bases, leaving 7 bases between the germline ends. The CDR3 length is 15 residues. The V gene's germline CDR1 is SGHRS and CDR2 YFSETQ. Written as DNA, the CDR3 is TGCGCCAGCAGCTTGGACCACAGCTCCTACAATGAGCAGTTCTTC. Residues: CASSLDHSSYNEQFF.

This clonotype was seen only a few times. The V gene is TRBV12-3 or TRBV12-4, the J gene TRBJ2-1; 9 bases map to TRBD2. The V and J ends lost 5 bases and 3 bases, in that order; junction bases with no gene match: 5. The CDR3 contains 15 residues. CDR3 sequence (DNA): TGTGCCAGCAGTCCCGGTAGCGGGAGCTACAATGAGCAGTTCTTC. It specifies CASSPGSGSYNEQFF.

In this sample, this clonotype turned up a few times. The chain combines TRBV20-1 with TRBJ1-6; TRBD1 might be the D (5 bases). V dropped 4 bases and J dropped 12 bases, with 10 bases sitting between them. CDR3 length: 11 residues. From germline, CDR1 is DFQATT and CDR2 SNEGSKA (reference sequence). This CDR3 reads CSANQGGPLHF. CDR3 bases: TGCAGTGCTAACCAGGGTGGACCCCTCCACTTT.